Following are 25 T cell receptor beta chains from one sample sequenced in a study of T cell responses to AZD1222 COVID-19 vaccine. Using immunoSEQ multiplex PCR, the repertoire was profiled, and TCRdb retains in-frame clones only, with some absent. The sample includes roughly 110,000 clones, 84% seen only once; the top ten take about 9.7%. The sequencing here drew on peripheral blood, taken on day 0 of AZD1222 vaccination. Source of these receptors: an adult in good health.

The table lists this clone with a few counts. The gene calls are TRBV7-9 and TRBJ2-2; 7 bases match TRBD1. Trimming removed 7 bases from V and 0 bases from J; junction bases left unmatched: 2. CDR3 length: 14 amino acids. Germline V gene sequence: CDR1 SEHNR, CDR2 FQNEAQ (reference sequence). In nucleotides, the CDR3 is TGTGCCAGCAAGCAGGGGGCGAACACCGGGGAGCTGTTTTTT. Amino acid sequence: CASKQGANTGELFF. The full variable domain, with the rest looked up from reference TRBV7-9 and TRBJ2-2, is DTGVSQNPRHKITKRGQNVTFRCDPISEHNRLYWYRQTLGQGPEFLTYFQNEAQLEKSRLLSDRFSAERPKGSFSTLEIQRTEQGDSAMYLCASKQGANTGELFFGEGSRLTVL.

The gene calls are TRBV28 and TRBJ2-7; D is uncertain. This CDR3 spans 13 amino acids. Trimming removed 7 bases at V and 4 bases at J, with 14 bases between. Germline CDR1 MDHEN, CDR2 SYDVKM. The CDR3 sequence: CASTRVPGYEQYF. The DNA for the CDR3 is TGTGCCAGCACCCGGGTCCCTGGATACGAGCAGTACTTC.

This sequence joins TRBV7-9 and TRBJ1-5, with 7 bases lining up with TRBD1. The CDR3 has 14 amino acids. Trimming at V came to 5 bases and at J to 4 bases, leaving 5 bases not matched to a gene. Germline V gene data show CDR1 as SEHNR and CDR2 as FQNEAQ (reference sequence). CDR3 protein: CASSTGDSNQPQHF. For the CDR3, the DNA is TGTGCCAGCAGCACCGGGGACAGTAATCAGCCCCAGCATTTT.

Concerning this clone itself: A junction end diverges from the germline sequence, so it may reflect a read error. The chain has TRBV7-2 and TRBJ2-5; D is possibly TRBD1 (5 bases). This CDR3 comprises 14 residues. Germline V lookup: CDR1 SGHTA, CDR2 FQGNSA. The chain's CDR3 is CASNQGVHQEAQYF. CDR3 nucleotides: TGTGCCAGCAATCAAGGGGTCCATCAAGAGGCCCAGTACTTC.

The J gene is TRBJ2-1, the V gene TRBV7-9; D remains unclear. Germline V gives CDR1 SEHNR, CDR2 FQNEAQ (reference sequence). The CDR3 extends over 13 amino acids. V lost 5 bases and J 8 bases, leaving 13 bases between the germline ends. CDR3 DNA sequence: TGTGCCAGCAGCCCTTTGATGGGGTATGAGCAGTTCTTC. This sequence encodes CASSPLMGYEQFF. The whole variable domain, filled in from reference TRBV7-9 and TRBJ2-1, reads DTGVSQNPRHKITKRGQNVTFRCDPISEHNRLYWYRQTLGQGPEFLTYFQNEAQLEKSRLLSDRFSAERPKGSFSTLEIQRTEQGDSAMYLCASSPLMGYEQFFGPGTRLTVL.

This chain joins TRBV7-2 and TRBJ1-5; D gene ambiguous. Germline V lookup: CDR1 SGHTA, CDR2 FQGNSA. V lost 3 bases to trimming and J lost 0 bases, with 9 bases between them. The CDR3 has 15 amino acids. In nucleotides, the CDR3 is TGTGCCAGCAGCTTTGGACGATATAGCAATCAGCCCCAGCATTTT. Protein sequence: CASSFGRYSNQPQHF.

The CDR3 sequence: CASSKPLTGDSNQPQHF. The DNA for the CDR3 is TGTGCCAGCAGCAAACCACTGACAGGCGATAGCAATCAGCCCCAGCATTTT. The chain links TRBV21-1 to TRBJ1-5; the D call TRBD1 from the table was never checked on the DNA. TRBV21-1 is deemed a pseudogene. This CDR3 region has 17 residues.

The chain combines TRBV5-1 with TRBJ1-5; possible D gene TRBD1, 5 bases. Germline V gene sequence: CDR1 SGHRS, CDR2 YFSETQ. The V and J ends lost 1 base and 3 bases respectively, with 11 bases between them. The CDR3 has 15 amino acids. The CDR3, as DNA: TGCGCCAGCAGCTTGAGTGGGGGTATCAATCAGCCCCAGCATTTT. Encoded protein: CASSLSGGINQPQHF.

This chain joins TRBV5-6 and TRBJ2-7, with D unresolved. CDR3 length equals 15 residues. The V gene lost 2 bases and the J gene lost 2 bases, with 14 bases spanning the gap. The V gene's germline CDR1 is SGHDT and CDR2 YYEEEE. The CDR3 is CASSFGSRRTYEQYF. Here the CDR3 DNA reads TGTGCCAGCAGCTTTGGGTCTAGGCGGACCTACGAGCAGTACTTC.

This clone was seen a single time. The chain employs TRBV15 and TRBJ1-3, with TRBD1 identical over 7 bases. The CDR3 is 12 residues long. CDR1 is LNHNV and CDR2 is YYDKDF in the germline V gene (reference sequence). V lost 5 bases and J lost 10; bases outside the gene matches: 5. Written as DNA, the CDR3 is TGTGCCACCAGCTCCAGCAGGGGGACCATATATTTT. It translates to CATSSSRGTIYF.

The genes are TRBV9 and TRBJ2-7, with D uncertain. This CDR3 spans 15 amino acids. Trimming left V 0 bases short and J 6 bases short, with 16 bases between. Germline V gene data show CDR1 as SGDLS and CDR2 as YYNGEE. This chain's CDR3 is CASSVETTYPSEQYF. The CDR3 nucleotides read TGTGCCAGCAGCGTAGAGACCACCTACCCCTCCGAGCAGTACTTC.

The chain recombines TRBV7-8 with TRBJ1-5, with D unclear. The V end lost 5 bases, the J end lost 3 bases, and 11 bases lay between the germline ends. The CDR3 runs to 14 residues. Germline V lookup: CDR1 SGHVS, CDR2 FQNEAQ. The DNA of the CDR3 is TGTGCCAGCAGCCCAGGTAGCGACAATCAGCCCCAGCATTTT. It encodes CASSPGSDNQPQHF.

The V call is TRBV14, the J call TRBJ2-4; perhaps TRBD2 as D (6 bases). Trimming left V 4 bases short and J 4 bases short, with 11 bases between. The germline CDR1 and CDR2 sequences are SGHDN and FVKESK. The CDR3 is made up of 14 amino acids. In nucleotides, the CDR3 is TGTGCCAGCAGCCTCTGGGGGGATAAAAACATTCAGTACTTC. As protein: CASSLWGDKNIQYF.

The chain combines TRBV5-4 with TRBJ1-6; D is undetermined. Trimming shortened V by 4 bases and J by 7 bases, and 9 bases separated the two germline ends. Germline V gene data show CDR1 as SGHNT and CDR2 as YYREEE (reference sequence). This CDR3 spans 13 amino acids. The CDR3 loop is CASSLERNSPLHF. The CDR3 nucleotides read TGTGCCAGCAGCCTGGAAAGGAATTCACCCCTCCACTTT.

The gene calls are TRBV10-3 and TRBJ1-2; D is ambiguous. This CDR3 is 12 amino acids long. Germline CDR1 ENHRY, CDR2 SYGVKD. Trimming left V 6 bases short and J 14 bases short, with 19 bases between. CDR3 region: CAISLDERTWTF. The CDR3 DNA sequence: TGTGCCATCAGCCTGGACGAACGAACATGGACCTTC.

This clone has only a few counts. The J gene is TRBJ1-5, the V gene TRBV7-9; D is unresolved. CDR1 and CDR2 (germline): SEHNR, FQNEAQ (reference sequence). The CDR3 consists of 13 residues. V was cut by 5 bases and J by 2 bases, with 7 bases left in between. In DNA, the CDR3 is TGTGCCAGCAGCCCCGGGCGCAATCAGCCCCAGCATTTT. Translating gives CASSPGRNQPQHF. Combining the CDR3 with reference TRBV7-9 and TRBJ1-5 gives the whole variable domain DTGVSQNPRHKITKRGQNVTFRCDPISEHNRLYWYRQTLGQGPEFLTYFQNEAQLEKSRLLSDRFSAERPKGSFSTLEIQRTEQGDSAMYLCASSPGRNQPQHFGDGTRLSIL.

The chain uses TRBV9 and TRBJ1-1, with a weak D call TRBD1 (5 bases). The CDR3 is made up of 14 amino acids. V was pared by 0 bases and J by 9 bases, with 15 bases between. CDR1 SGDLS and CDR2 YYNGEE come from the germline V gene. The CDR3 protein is CASSVDRGWGKAFF. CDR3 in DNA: TGTGCCAGCAGCGTAGATCGGGGGTGGGGAAAAGCTTTCTTT. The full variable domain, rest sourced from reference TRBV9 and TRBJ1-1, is DSGVTQTPKHLITATGQRVTLRCSPRSGDLSVYWYQQSLDQGLQFLIQYYNGEERAKGNILERFSAQQFPDLHSELNLSSLELGDSALYFCASSVDRGWGKAFFGQGTRLTVV.

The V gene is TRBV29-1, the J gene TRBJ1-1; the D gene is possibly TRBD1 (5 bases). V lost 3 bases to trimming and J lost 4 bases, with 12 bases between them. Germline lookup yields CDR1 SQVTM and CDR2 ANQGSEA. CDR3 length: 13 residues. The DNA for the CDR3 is TGCAGCGTTGAGAAAGGGGTGGGCACTGAAGCTTTCTTT. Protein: CSVEKGVGTEAFF.

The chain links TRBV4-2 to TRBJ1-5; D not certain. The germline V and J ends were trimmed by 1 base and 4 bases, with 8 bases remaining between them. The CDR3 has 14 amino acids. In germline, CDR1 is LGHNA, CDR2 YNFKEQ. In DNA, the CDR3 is TGTGCCAGCAGCCAAGGACGGTCAAATCAGCCCCAGCATTTT. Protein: CASSQGRSNQPQHF.

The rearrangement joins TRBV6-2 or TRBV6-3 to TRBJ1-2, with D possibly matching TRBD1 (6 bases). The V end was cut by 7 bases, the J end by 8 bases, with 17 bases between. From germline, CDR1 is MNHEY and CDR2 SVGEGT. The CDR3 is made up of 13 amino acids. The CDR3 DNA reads TGTGCCAGCACCCCAGGGGCTCTAGTCGGCTACACCTTC. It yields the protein CASTPGALVGYTF.

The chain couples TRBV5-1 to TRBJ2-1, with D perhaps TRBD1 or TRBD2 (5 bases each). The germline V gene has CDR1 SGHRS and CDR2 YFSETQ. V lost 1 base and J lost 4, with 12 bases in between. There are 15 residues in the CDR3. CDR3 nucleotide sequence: TGCGCCAGCAGCTTGACAGGAGCGGAGTACAATGAGCAGTTCTTC. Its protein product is CASSLTGAEYNEQFF. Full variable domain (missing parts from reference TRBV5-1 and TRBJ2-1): KAGVTQTPRYLIKTRGQQVTLSCSPISGHRSVSWYQQTPGQGLQFLFEYFSETQRNKGNFPGRFSGRQFSNSRSEMNVSTLELGDSALYLCASSLTGAEYNEQFFGPGTRLTVL.

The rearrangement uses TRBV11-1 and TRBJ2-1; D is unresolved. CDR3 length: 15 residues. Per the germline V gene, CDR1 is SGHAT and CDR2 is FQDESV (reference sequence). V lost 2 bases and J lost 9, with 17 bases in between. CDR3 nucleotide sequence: TGTGCCAGCAGCTTAACGGGCCCCCTGGATGGTGAGCAGTTCTTC. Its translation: CASSLTGPLDGEQFF.

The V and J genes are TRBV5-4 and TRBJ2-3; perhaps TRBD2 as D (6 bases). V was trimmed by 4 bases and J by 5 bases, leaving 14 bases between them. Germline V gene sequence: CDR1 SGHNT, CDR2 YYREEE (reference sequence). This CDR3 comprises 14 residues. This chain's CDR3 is CASSPRLELDTQYF. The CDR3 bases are TGTGCCAGCAGCCCGCGACTAGAGCTAGATACGCAGTATTTT. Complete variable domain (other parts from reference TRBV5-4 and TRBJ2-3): ETGVTQSPTHLIKTRGQQVTLRCSSQSGHNTVSWYQQALGQGPQFIFQYYREEENGRGNFPPRFSGLQFPNYSSELNVNALELDDSALYLCASSPRLELDTQYFGPGTRLTVL.

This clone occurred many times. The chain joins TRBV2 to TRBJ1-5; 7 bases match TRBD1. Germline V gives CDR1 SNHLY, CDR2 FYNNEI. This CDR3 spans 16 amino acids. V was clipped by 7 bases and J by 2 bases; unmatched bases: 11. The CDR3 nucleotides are TGTGCCAGCATTCTGGACAGGTATGCGGGCAATCAGCCCCAGCATTTT. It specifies CASILDRYAGNQPQHF.

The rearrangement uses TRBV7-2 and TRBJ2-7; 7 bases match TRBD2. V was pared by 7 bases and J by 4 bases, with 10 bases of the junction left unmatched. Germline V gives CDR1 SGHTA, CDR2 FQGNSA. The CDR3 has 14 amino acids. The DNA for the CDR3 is TGTGCCAGCAATGCGAGGGAGGGATCTTACGAGCAGTACTTC. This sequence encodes CASNAREGSYEQYF.